The rows below give T cell receptor beta chains drawn from one sample of a study of control samples from healthy donors and cancer patients. Data came from immunoSEQ multiplex PCR; TCRdb stores just in-frame clones and leaves some out. The repertoire holds some 150,000 clones, 85% to 95% seen once, with 4.1% in the top ten. Sequences were obtained from blood. The receptors stem from a woman aged 55-69 years in good health. Each CDR3 is given without its conserved first and last residue. The order of the fields is V gene, clone size, J gene, D gene, CDR3 protein. The D gene is left open where the match is weak. Clone size is shown for a subset of rows, as once, few, many or a class of expanded clone.

v_gene: TRBV7-2; abundance: once; j_gene: TRBJ2-7; d_gene: -; CDR3aa: ASSLSTDSYEQY
v_gene: TRBV30; abundance: -; j_gene: TRBJ1-5; d_gene: TRBD1; CDR3aa: AWAHRGSQPQH
v_gene: TRBV14; abundance: -; j_gene: TRBJ2-1; d_gene: TRBD1; CDR3aa: ASSGGTGGYNEQF
v_gene: TRBV28; abundance: -; j_gene: TRBJ1-5; d_gene: TRBD1; CDR3aa: ASSGTGPSNQPQH
v_gene: TRBV7-3; abundance: -; j_gene: TRBJ2-7; d_gene: TRBD2; CDR3aa: ASSLSAAGVYEQY
v_gene: TRBV5-1; abundance: -; j_gene: TRBJ2-4; d_gene: TRBD1; CDR3aa: ASSLAFGQGPNIQY
v_gene: TRBV18; abundance: -; j_gene: TRBJ1-5; d_gene: -; CDR3aa: ASSPGNSNQPQH
v_gene: TRBV18; abundance: once; j_gene: TRBJ1-1; d_gene: -; CDR3aa: ASSPQAGRDTEAF
v_gene: TRBV2; abundance: -; j_gene: TRBJ2-2; d_gene: -; CDR3aa: ASSRGRELF
v_gene: TRBV15; abundance: -; j_gene: TRBJ2-6; d_gene: -; CDR3aa: ATSREFTGANVLT
v_gene: TRBV28; abundance: -; j_gene: TRBJ1-1; d_gene: -; CDR3aa: ASSLDEVWTEAF
v_gene: TRBV5-1; abundance: -; j_gene: TRBJ2-2; d_gene: -; CDR3aa: ASSDSVSDTGELF
v_gene: TRBV10-3; abundance: -; j_gene: TRBJ2-7; d_gene: -; CDR3aa: AISEIVNSYEQY
v_gene: TRBV7-6; abundance: -; j_gene: TRBJ2-7; d_gene: -; CDR3aa: ASSPTQLSYEQY
v_gene: TRBV5-4; abundance: -; j_gene: TRBJ1-2; d_gene: -; CDR3aa: ASSPRAANGYT
v_gene: TRBV6-2/TRBV6-3; abundance: -; j_gene: TRBJ1-2; d_gene: TRBD1; CDR3aa: ASSFSGGGYT
v_gene: TRBV19; abundance: -; j_gene: TRBJ2-3; d_gene: TRBD2; CDR3aa: ASSTPRGGRQDTQY
v_gene: TRBV6-1; abundance: -; j_gene: TRBJ2-6; d_gene: -; CDR3aa: ASSEDSSGANVLT
v_gene: TRBV4-1; abundance: -; j_gene: TRBJ2-5; d_gene: TRBD1; CDR3aa: ASSQPGQQETQY
v_gene: TRBV7-8; abundance: -; j_gene: TRBJ1-1; d_gene: TRBD1; CDR3aa: ASSQTGVLGVNTEAF
v_gene: TRBV3-1/TRBV3-2; abundance: few; j_gene: TRBJ2-1; d_gene: TRBD2; CDR3aa: ASSQGVGASGVYTF
v_gene: TRBV19; abundance: -; j_gene: TRBJ2-5; d_gene: -; CDR3aa: ASSPVPQETQY
v_gene: TRBV28; abundance: -; j_gene: TRBJ1-6; d_gene: -; CDR3aa: ASSLFVGNHSPLH
v_gene: TRBV11-2; abundance: -; j_gene: TRBJ1-5; d_gene: -; CDR3aa: ASSLDAADSAYSNQPQH
v_gene: TRBV9; abundance: -; j_gene: TRBJ2-1; d_gene: TRBD2; CDR3aa: ASSGRGGRYNEQF
v_gene: TRBV3-1/TRBV3-2; abundance: -; j_gene: TRBJ1-1; d_gene: TRBD1; CDR3aa: ASSQVTPGQGASRAF
v_gene: TRBV6-5; abundance: -; j_gene: TRBJ2-1; d_gene: TRBD1; CDR3aa: ASSWRDRDYNEQF
v_gene: TRBV18; abundance: -; j_gene: TRBJ1-2; d_gene: -; CDR3aa: ASSLTLYYEGYT
v_gene: TRBV5-1; abundance: -; j_gene: TRBJ1-1; d_gene: -; CDR3aa: ASSTSLRNTEAF
v_gene: TRBV5-1; abundance: -; j_gene: TRBJ1-4; d_gene: TRBD1; CDR3aa: ASSRQGTNEKLF
v_gene: TRBV18; abundance: -; j_gene: TRBJ1-3; d_gene: -; CDR3aa: ASSPNQAEAIY
v_gene: TRBV18; abundance: -; j_gene: TRBJ1-2; d_gene: -; CDR3aa: ASSPGEGSYGYT
v_gene: TRBV7-2; abundance: -; j_gene: TRBJ1-1; d_gene: -; CDR3aa: ASSLATGVNTEAF
v_gene: TRBV5-1; abundance: -; j_gene: TRBJ1-2; d_gene: -; CDR3aa: ASSLDRNNYGYT
v_gene: TRBV7-8; abundance: -; j_gene: TRBJ1-6; d_gene: -; CDR3aa: ASSYGRNSPLH
v_gene: TRBV4-3; abundance: once; j_gene: TRBJ2-5; d_gene: TRBD2; CDR3aa: ASSQGATSDQETQY
v_gene: TRBV27; abundance: -; j_gene: TRBJ1-6; d_gene: TRBD1; CDR3aa: ASRGADRDNSPLH
v_gene: TRBV6-2/TRBV6-3; abundance: -; j_gene: TRBJ2-3; d_gene: TRBD2; CDR3aa: ASSGLVPRTDTQY